This note documents a single TCR beta chain sequence. Its antigen is still unknown. This sample is part of a study of cytomegalovirus exposure and HLA in healthy donors. The PCR contained 60 Vbeta and 13 Jbeta primers. The repertoire was sequenced with immunoSEQ multiplex PCR; TCRdb's copy has only in-frame clones and lacks some. The sample lists under 150,000 clones, over 60% occurring once. Findings of the study overall: Cytomegalovirus association was listed for approximately 160 TCR beta chains. In a later analysis, HLA-associated TCR beta chains were more clonally expanded than equally common others. A missense DCLRE1C variant was associated with V- and J-gene trimming of TCR beta chains in a later analysis, and an independent cohort replicated the association.

CDR3 length: 14 residues. Germline CDR1 MDHEN, CDR2 SYDVKM. The receptor comes from a female donor in good health and CMV-seropositive. The chain recombines TRBV28 with TRBJ2-5; 7 bases line up with TRBD1. The end of the DNA aligns better with TRBJ2-7, so the J call may be wrong. The sequenced sample was PBMCs. CDR3 bases: TGTGCCAGCAGATCCGGGGACAGCTCCTACGAGCAGTACTTC. It specifies CASRSGDSSYEQYF.